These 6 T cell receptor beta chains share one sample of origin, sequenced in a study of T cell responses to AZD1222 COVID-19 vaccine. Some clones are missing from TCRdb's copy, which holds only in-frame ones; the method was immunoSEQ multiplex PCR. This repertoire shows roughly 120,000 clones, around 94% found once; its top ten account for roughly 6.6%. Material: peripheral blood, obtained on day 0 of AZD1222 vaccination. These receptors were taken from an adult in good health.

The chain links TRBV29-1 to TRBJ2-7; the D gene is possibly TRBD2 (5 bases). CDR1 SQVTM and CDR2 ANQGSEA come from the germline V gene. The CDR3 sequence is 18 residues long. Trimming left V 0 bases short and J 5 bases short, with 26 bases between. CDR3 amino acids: CSVEEQGKAGGPPHEQYF. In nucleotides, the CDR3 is TGCAGCGTTGAAGAACAAGGTAAAGCTGGCGGGCCCCCTCACGAGCAGTACTTC.

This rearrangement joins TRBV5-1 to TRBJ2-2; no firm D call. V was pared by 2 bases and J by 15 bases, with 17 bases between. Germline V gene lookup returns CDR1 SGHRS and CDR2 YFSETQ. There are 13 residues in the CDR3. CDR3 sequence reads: CASSLSPLGGVFF. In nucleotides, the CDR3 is TGCGCCAGCAGCTTAAGCCCTTTGGGTGGGGTGTTTTTT.

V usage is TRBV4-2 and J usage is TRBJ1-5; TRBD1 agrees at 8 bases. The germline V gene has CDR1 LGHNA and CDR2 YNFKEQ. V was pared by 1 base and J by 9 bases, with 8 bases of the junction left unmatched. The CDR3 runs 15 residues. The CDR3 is CASSQVQGAPRPQHF. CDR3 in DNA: TGTGCCAGCAGCCAAGTTCAGGGGGCCCCTCGGCCCCAGCATTTT.

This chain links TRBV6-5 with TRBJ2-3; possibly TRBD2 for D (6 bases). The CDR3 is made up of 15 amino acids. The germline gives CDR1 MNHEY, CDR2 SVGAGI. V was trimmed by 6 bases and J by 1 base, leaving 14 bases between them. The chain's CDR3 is CASRDGGTGTDTQYF. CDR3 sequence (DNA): TGTGCCAGCAGAGATGGCGGGACTGGCACAGATACGCAGTATTTT.

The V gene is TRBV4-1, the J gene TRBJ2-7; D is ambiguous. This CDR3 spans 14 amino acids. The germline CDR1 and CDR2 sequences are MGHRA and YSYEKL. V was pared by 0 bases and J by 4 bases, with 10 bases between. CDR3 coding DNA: TGCGCCAGCAGCCAAGATTCTAGATGGTACGAGCAGTACTTC. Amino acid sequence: CASSQDSRWYEQYF.

The CDR3 DNA follows: TGTGCCAGCAGCCTCCCCCAGATGAACACTGAAGCTTTCTTT. Its protein product is CASSLPQMNTEAFF. V is TRBV3-1 (or the pseudogene TRBV3-2) and J is TRBJ1-1, with D hard to call. V shed 4 bases and J shed 0 bases, with 9 bases lying between them. The length of the CDR3 is 14 residues. CDR1 LGHDT and CDR2 YNNKEL come from the germline V gene (reference sequence).